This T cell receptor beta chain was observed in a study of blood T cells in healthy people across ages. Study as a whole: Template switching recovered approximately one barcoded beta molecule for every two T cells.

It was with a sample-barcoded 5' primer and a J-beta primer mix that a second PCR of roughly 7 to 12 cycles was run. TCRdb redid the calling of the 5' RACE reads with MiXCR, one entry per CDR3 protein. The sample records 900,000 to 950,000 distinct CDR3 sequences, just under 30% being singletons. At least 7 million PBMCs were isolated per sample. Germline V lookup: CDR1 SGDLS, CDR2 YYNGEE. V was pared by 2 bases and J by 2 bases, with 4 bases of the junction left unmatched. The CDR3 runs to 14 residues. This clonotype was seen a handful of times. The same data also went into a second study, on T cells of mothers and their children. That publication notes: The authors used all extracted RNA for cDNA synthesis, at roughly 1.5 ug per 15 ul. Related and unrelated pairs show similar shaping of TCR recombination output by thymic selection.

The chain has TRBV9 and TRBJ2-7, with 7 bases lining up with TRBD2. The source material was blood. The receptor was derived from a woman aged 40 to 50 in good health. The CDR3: CASSVSAGAYEQYF. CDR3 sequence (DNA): TGTGCCAGCAGCGTTTCCGCGGGGGCCTACGAGCAGTACTTC.